This TCR beta chain was identified in a study of cytotoxic CD8 clonotypes in ibrutinib-treated CLL. Findings of the study overall: Sustained-remission and progressing patients had unequal sampling times.

Here immunoSEQ multiplex PCR was the method, and the copy in TCRdb shows in-frame clones only, minus some. The sample shows about 140,000 clones, about 84% of them seen only once. This clone was picked up one time. Its antigen is undetermined. The sequencing here drew on PBMCs, taken after 36 months of ibrutinib treatment. This sequence was found in a human donor with chronic lymphocytic leukemia.

The CDR3 is CASTNRGSYGYTF. DNA of the CDR3: TGTGCCAGCACTAACAGGGGATCCTATGGCTACACCTTC. The chain couples TRBV6-4 to TRBJ1-2, with 7 bases lining up with TRBD1. V dropped 7 bases and J dropped 4; count of bases not matched to a gene: 6. CDR1 is MRHNA, CDR2 SNTAGT, per germline. The CDR3 runs to 13 residues.